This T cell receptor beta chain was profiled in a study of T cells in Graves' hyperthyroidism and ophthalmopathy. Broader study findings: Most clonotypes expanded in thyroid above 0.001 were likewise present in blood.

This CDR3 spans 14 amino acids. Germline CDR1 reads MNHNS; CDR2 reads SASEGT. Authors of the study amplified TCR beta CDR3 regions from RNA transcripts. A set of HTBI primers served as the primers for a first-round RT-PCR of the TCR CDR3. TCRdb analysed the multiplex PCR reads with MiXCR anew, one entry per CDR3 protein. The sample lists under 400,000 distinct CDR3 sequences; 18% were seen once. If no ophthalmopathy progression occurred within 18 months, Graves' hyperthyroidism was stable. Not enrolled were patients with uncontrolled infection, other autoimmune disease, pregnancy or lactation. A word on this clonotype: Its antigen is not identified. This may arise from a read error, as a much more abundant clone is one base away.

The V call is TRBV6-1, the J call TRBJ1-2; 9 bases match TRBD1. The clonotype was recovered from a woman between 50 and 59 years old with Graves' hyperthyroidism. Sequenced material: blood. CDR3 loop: CASRAGQGDEGYIF. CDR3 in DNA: TGTGCCAGCAGGGCGGGACAGGGAGATGAAGGCTACATCTTC.